This TCR beta chain is drawn from a study of early T cells in non-severe SARS-CoV-2 infection. In the study overall: The authors sequenced bulk RNA from unsorted whole blood, leaving chains unpaired.

Trimming at V came to 2 bases and at J to 6 bases, leaving 6 bases not matched to a gene. In germline, CDR1 is SGHRS, CDR2 YFSETQ. The CDR3 loop spans 15 amino acids. TCRdb reprocessed the 5' RACE reads with MiXCR, giving one entry per CDR3 protein. The repertoire holds roughly 70,000 distinct CDR3 sequences, with roughly 13% as singletons. Sequencing was carried out using whole blood. This TCR was recovered from an adult who was a healthcare worker with PCR-confirmed SARS-CoV-2 infection or an uninfected control (not recorded which). The rearrangement links TRBV5-1 to TRBJ2-2; 8 bases are a match to TRBD1. Here the CDR3 reads CASSFRGLVSGELFF. DNA of the CDR3: TGCGCCAGCAGCTTCAGGGGGCTCGTCTCCGGGGAGCTGTTTTTT.